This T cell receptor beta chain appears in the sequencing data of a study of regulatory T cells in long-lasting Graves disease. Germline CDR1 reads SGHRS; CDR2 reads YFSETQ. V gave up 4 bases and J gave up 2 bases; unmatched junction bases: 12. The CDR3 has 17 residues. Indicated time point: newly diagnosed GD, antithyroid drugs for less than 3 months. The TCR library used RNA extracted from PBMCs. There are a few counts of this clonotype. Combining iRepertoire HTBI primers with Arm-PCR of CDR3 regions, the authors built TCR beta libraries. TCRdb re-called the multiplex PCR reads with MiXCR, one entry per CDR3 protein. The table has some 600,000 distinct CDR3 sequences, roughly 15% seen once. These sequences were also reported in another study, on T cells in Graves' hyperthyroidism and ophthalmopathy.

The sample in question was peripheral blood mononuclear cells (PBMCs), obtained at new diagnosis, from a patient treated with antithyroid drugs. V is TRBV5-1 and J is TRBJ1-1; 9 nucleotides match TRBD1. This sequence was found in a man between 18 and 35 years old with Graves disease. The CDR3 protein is CASSRGLMDRGNTEAFF. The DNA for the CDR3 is TGCGCCAGCAGCCGTGGCCTAATGGACAGGGGAAACACTGAAGCTTTCTTT.